This T cell receptor (beta chain) was retrieved from a study of radiotherapy plus CTLA-4 blockade in lung cancer. Study-level findings and limits: Dynamics of early blood T cell clones, together with interferon-beta, were reportedly the best predictors of response. Tumor-derived TCR clones expanded in blood after radiotherapy plus ipilimumab.

The method was immunoSEQ multiplex PCR; TCRdb's version includes in-frame clones alone and lacks a portion of them. The sample has some 110,000 clones, about nine tenths seen once; the top ten hold 6.9%. The CDR3 runs to 16 residues. Germline lookup yields CDR1 MNHNS and CDR2 SASEGT. V shed 2 bases, J shed 5 bases, and the junction held 11 bases outside the gene matches. As regards this clone: The antigen is unknown.

The V gene is TRBV6-1, the J gene TRBJ2-5, with 7 bases matching TRBD2. Material: peripheral blood, obtained from a patient treated with radiotherapy plus ipilimumab. This receptor was identified in a human donor with non-small cell lung cancer that progressed on radiotherapy plus ipilimumab. The CDR3 DNA is TGTGCCAGCAGTGAATTGGGAGGGGACCCACGGGAGACCCAGTACTTC. The encoded protein is CASSELGGDPRETQYF.